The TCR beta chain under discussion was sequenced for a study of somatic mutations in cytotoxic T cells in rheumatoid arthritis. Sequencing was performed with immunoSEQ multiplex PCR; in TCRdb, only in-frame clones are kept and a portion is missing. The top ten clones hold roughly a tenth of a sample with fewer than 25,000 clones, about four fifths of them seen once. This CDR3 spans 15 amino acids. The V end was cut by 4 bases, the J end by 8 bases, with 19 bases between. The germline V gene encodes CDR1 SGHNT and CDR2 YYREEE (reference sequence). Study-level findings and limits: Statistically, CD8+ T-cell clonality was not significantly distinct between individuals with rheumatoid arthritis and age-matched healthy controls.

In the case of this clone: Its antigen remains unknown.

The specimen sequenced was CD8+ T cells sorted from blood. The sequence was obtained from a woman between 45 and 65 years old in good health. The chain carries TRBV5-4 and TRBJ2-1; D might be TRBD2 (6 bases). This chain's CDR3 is CASSPPTGTRDEQFF. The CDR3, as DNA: TGTGCCAGCAGCCCGCCAACCGGGACTCGCGATGAGCAGTTCTTC.